The clone carrying this TCR beta chain was counted at least ten times. Trimming removed 5 bases at V and 6 bases at J, with 12 bases between. The CDR3 length is 13 residues. TCRdb itself ran the 5' RACE reads through MiXCR, one entry per CDR3 protein. Among 45,000 to 55,000 distinct CDR3 sequences listed, roughly 5.7% were seen once. The data were obtained in a study of spatial heterogeneity in lung cancer. Across the whole study: Compared with alpha-chain sequences, beta-chain sequences were consistently detected in greater numbers.

Documented time point: sample taken at primary tumor resection. Samples came from some 71 TRACERx patients with untreated early-stage lung cancer. Tumor, nontumor lung or frozen PBMC supplied whole RNA that was sequenced unsorted. The receptor's source is a male donor with early-stage non-small cell lung cancer. The material sequenced was PBMCs, taken at surgery. The rearrangement links TRBV12-3 or TRBV12-4 to TRBJ2-3, with D uncertain. The CDR3 nucleotides are TGTGCCAGCAGTGCCCGGCTGGAGGATACGCAGTATTTT. Translated, it gives CASSARLEDTQYF.